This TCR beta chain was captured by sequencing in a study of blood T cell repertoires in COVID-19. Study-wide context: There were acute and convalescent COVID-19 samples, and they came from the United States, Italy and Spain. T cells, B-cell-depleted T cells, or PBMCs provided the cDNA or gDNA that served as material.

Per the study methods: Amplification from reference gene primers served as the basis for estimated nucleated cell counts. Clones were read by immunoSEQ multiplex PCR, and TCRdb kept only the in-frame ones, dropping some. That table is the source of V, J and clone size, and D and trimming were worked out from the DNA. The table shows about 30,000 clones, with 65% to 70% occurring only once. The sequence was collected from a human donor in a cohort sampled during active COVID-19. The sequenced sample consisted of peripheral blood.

CDR3 sequence (DNA): TGTGCCAGCAGTGAACCCATAGGGGTTTCACCCCTCCACTTT. The encoded protein is CASSEPIGVSPLHF. This chain links TRBV6-1 with TRBJ1-6; D perhaps matches TRBD1 (5 bases). The CDR3 sequence is 14 residues long. Trimming removed 2 bases at V and 9 bases at J, with 11 bases between. Germline CDR1 and CDR2: MNHNS and SASEGT.